The 4 T cell receptor beta chains below come from one sample, sequenced in a study of blood T cell repertoires in COVID-19. TCRdb's table, derived via immunoSEQ multiplex PCR, lists solely in-frame clones and lacks some. The profile covers 300,000 to 400,000 clones, with about 91% appearing a single time and more than 7.5% taken by the ten largest. The sequenced sample consisted of peripheral blood. The receptors shown here come from a man aged 25-40 years with COVID-19, enrolled during active disease.

The rearrangement links TRBV10-3 to TRBJ1-1, with 8 bases aligning to TRBD1. The CDR3 contains 14 residues. The V gene's germline CDR1 is ENHRY and CDR2 SYGVKD. Trimming at V came to 4 bases and at J to 5 bases, leaving 6 bases not matched to a gene. The DNA for the CDR3 is TGTGCCATCAGTGCTACAGGGGGATGGACTGAAGCTTTCTTT. It encodes CAISATGGWTEAFF.

V usage is TRBV5-1 and J usage is TRBJ2-2, with D possibly TRBD1 on 7 matching bases. V was pared by 7 bases and J by 4 bases, with 23 bases between. The CDR3 loop spans 17 amino acids. Germline-derived CDR1 and CDR2 are SGHRS and YFSETQ. CDR3 region: CASFRAGAGGITGELFF. The CDR3, as DNA: TGCGCCAGCTTTCGGGCCGGGGCAGGGGGGATCACCGGGGAGCTGTTTTTT.

The genes are TRBV7-2 and TRBJ2-1; 7 bases line up with TRBD2. V was clipped by 5 bases and J by 1 base; unmatched bases: 11. CDR1 is SGHTA and CDR2 is FQGNSA in the germline V gene. The CDR3 covers 17 residues. The DNA of the CDR3 is TGTGCCAGCAGCCAAAGGGTGTCTAGCGGATCCTACAATGAGCAGTTCTTC. Its protein product is CASSQRVSSGSYNEQFF.

The chain uses TRBV7-9 and TRBJ1-1, with 8 bases fitting TRBD1. The V gene end was trimmed by 5 bases and the J gene end by 10 bases; junction bases not matched to a gene: 9. The CDR3 has 13 amino acids. From germline, CDR1 is SEHNR and CDR2 FQNEAQ (reference sequence). In DNA, the CDR3 is TGTGCCAGCAGCCGCCCCGTCGGGACAGGAGCTTTCTTT. It specifies CASSRPVGTGAFF.